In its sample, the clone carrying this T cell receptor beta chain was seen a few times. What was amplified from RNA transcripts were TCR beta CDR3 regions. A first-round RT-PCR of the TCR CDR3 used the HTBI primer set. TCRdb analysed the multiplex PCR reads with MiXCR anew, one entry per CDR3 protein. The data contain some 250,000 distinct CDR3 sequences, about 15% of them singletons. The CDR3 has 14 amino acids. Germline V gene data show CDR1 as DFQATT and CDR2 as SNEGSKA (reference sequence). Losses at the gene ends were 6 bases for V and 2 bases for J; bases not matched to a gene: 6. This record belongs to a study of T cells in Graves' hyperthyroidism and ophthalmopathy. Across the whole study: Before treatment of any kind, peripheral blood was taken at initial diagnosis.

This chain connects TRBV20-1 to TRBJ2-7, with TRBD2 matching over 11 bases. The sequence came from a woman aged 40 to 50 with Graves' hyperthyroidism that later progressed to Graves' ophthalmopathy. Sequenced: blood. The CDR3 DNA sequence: TGCAGTGCACCTACTAGCGGGGGTACCTACGAGCAGTACTTC. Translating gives CSAPTSGGTYEQYF.